Presented here are 20 T cell receptor beta chains from one specimen sequenced in a study of shared clonotypes between healthy human individuals. Repertoires were generated with immunoSEQ multiplex PCR, while TCRdb's copy carries only in-frame clones and drops some. The sample lists more than 850,000 clones; approximately 78% were seen once. Sequencing input: memory CD4+ T cells from PBMCs. Subset denoted: CD45RA-negative fraction. Receptors were obtained from a man between 18 and 35 years old in good health. Some clones in this sample may be carry-over from other donors' samples.

The V gene is TRBV27, the J gene TRBJ2-3; D is unresolved. Germline loops: CDR1 MNHEY, CDR2 SMNVEV (reference sequence). The CDR3 totals 11 residues. Trimming took 3 bases from V and 5 from J, leaving 3 bases between them. The CDR3 region is CASSFLDTQYF. The CDR3 DNA follows: TGTGCCAGCAGTTTTTTAGATACGCAGTATTTT.

This chain joins TRBV9 and TRBJ2-7; 10 bases are a match to TRBD2. Per germline, CDR1 SGDLS and CDR2 YYNGEE. This CDR3 contains 15 residues. V was pared by 4 bases and J by 1 base, with 5 bases of the junction left unmatched. In DNA, the CDR3 is TGTGCCAGCAGCCCCAGGGGACTAGCGTCCTACGAGCAGTACTTC. Translating gives CASSPRGLASYEQYF.

To note about this clone: Only one base separates this from a far larger clonotype, so it likely reflects a read error. This rearrangement joins TRBV27 to TRBJ1-1; 7 nucleotides line up with TRBD1. The CDR3 consists of 13 residues. The ends lost 6 bases at V and 1 base at J; junction bases unmatched: 2. Germline values: CDR1 MNHEY, CDR2 SMNVEV (reference sequence). The CDR3 DNA sequence: TGTGCCAGCAGACGACAGGGGAACACTGAAGCTTTCTTT. As protein: CASRRQGNTEAFF.

J is TRBJ2-1 and V is TRBV2; D call uncertain. CDR3 length equals 13 residues. CDR1 and CDR2 (germline): SNHLY, FYNNEI. V was trimmed by 0 bases and J by 10 bases, leaving 10 bases between them. DNA for the CDR3: TGTGCCAGCAGTGAAGCGCCTAGACTCGAGCAGTTCTTC. It encodes CASSEAPRLEQFF.

This clone was observed a few times. The V gene is TRBV4-2, the J gene TRBJ2-3, with D possibly matching TRBD1 (5 bases). Germline V gene data show CDR1 as LGHNA and CDR2 as YNFKEQ. The length of the CDR3 is 16 residues. V was cut by 0 bases and J by 5 bases, with 15 bases left in between. CDR3 region: CASSQEGPLKRDTQYF. CDR3 nucleotide sequence: TGTGCCAGCAGCCAAGAGGGGCCCCTAAAACGAGATACGCAGTATTTT.

This clone has only one observation. The J gene is TRBJ1-4, the V gene TRBV25-1, with D unclear. Trimming pared 1 base from V and 3 bases from J, leaving 6 bases between. CDR3 length: 14 residues. Germline CDR1 reads MGHDK; CDR2 reads SYGVNS. The CDR3 DNA follows: TGTGCCAGCAGTGAATCCAGCTCTAATGAAAAACTGTTTTTT. This gives the protein CASSESSSNEKLFF.

As regards this clone: In the same sample, other DNA sequences code for this CDR3. V is TRBV9 and J is TRBJ2-1; D may be TRBD1 (6 bases). V lost 3 bases, J lost 0 bases, and 10 bases lay in between. The CDR3 length is 15 residues. Per the germline V gene, CDR1 is SGDLS and CDR2 is YYNGEE. CDR3 amino acids: CASSAQGGSYNEQFF. DNA of the CDR3: TGTGCCAGCAGCGCACAGGGTGGCTCCTACAATGAGCAGTTCTTC.

V gene TRBV5-6 combines with J gene TRBJ2-3; D remains unclear. CDR1 is SGHDT, CDR2 YYEEEE, per germline. V was clipped by 5 bases and J by 2 bases, with 9 bases between them. This CDR3 is built from 13 residues. The CDR3 loop is CASSDADTDTQYF. CDR3 DNA: TGTGCCAGCAGTGATGCGGACACAGATACGCAGTATTTT.

The chain joins TRBV27 to TRBJ2-3; 7 nucleotides line up with TRBD2. CDR1 and CDR2 (germline): MNHEY, SMNVEV (reference sequence). CDR3 length equals 13 residues. The trim removed 6 bases at V and 3 bases at J, leaving 3 bases unmatched. CDR3 coding DNA: TGTGCCAGCAGGAGTAGCGGGACAGATACGCAGTATTTT. Amino acid sequence: CASRSSGTDTQYF.

V is TRBV18 and J is TRBJ2-3; D gene uncertain. This CDR3 region has 13 residues. CDR1 and CDR2 (germline): KGHSH, LQKENI. The V and J ends lost 2 bases and 3 bases respectively, with 6 bases between them. The CDR3 DNA sequence: TGTGCCAGCTCACCAGTGGCAACAGATACGCAGTATTTT. Encoded protein: CASSPVATDTQYF.

The chain couples TRBV7-9 to TRBJ1-2, with D uncertain. The CDR3 has 15 residues. The germline V gene has CDR1 SEHNR and CDR2 FQNEAQ (reference sequence). V was shortened by 5 bases and J by 5 bases, with 18 bases between the two germline ends. The CDR3 spells CASSPGPDRIYGYTF. Here the CDR3 DNA reads TGTGCCAGCAGCCCAGGTCCAGACCGAATTTATGGCTACACCTTC.

The gene calls are TRBV28 and TRBJ2-3; D call uncertain. V lost 4 bases and J 2 bases, leaving 7 bases between the germline ends. This CDR3 spans 13 amino acids. From germline, CDR1 is MDHEN and CDR2 SYDVKM. This CDR3 reads CASSSPYTDTQYF. The CDR3 DNA is TGTGCCAGCAGTTCCCCCTACACAGATACGCAGTATTTT.

The J gene is TRBJ1-1, the V gene TRBV6-6; D perhaps matches TRBD1 (5 bases). The CDR3 loop spans 14 amino acids. V was trimmed by 2 bases and J by 1 base, leaving 8 bases between them. CDR1 is MNHNY, CDR2 SVGAGI, per germline (reference sequence). CDR3 in amino acids: CASSYGGSNTEAFF. For the CDR3, the DNA is TGTGCCAGCAGTTACGGGGGGTCGAACACTGAAGCTTTCTTT.

The genes are TRBV28 and TRBJ1-4; D call uncertain. Germline values: CDR1 MDHEN, CDR2 SYDVKM. Trimming left V 3 bases short and J 5 bases short, with 10 bases between. The CDR3 length is 14 residues. CDR3 in DNA: TGTGCCAGCAGTTTGGGCGGCCAAAATGAAAAACTGTTTTTT. It specifies CASSLGGQNEKLFF.

This clone was seen just once. V gene TRBV2 combines with J gene TRBJ2-2; no clear D gene. The CDR3 has 13 residues. From germline, CDR1 is SNHLY and CDR2 FYNNEI. The V and J ends lost 8 bases and 4 bases respectively, with 11 bases between them. CDR3 amino acids: CASLAVGTGELFF. CDR3 nucleotides: TGTGCCAGCTTGGCGGTGGGCACCGGGGAGCTGTTTTTT.

The V and J genes are TRBV28 and TRBJ2-6; a possible D gene is TRBD2 (5 bases). V lost 8 bases and J lost 1, with 9 bases in between. The germline V gene encodes CDR1 MDHEN and CDR2 SYDVKM. The CDR3 contains 14 residues. This chain's CDR3 is CASFTSSGANVLTF. The CDR3 DNA sequence: TGTGCCAGCTTTACTAGTTCTGGGGCCAACGTCCTGACTTTC.

This chain uses TRBV10-3 with TRBJ2-1; D might be TRBD2 (5 bases). The CDR3 loop spans 14 amino acids. Trimming removed 0 bases at V and 6 bases at J, with 9 bases between. Germline CDR1 and CDR2: ENHRY and SYGVKD. As DNA, the CDR3 is TGTGCCATCAGTGAGTCCCCGAGGGTCAATGAGCAGTTCTTC. It codes for CAISESPRVNEQFF.

The chain employs TRBV18 and TRBJ2-5; TRBD1 is a possible D gene (5 bases). V lost 6 bases and J lost 3, with 8 bases in between. Germline-derived CDR1 and CDR2 are KGHSH and LQKENI. This CDR3 spans 12 amino acids. Here the CDR3 reads CASSLQEETQYF. The CDR3 region has the DNA TGTGCCAGCTCGCTACAGGAAGAGACCCAGTACTTC.

The rearrangement joins TRBV6-6 to TRBJ2-3; D ambiguous. The CDR3 extends over 12 amino acids. CDR1 is MNHNY and CDR2 is SVGAGI in the germline V gene (reference sequence). Trimming pared 5 bases from V and 12 bases from J, leaving 15 bases between. The CDR3 DNA reads TGTGCCAGCAGTGTTACACTTGGAAGTCAGTATTTT. Its translation: CASSVTLGSQYF.

The gene calls are TRBV7-6 and TRBJ2-7; 7 nucleotides align to TRBD2. The CDR3 is 16 residues long. Germline assignment: CDR1 SGHVS and CDR2 FNYEAQ. J was trimmed by 0 bases and V by 5 bases; bases with no gene match: 10. CDR3 DNA: TGTGCCAGCAGCCCCAGGCGGGGGATGAGCTCCTACGAGCAGTACTTC. It translates to CASSPRRGMSSYEQYF. Full variable domain (rest looked up from reference TRBV7-6 and TRBJ2-7): GAGVSQSPRYKVTKRGQDVALRCDPISGHVSLYWYRQALGQGPEFLTYFNYEAQQDKSGLPNDRFSAERPEGSISTLTIQRTEQRDSAMYRCASSPRRGMSSYEQYFGPGTRLTVT.